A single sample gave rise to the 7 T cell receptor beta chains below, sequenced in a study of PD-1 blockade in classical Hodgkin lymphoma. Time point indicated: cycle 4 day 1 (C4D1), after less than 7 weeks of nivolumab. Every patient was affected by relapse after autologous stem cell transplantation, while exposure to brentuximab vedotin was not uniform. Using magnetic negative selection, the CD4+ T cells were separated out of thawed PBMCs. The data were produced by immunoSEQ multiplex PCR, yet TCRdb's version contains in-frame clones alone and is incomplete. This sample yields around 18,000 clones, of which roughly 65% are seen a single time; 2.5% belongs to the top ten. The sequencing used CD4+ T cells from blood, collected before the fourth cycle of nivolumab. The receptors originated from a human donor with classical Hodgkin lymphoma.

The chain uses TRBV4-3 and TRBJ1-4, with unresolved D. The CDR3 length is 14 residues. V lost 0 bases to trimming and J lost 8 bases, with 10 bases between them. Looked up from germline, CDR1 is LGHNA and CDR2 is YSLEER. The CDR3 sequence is CASSQDSFGEKLFF. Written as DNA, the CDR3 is TGCGCCAGCAGCCAAGACAGCTTTGGAGAAAAACTGTTTTTT.

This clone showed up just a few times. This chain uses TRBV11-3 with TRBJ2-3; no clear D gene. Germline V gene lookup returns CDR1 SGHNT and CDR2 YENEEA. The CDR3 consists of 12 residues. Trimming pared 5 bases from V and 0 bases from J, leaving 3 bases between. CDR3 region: CASSTSTDTQYF. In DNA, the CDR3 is TGTGCCAGCAGCACCAGCACAGATACGCAGTATTTT.

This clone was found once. In nucleotides, the CDR3 is TGTGCCAGTACCAAATCACCTGGGACAGGGGTTAACACTGAAGCTTTCTTT. It translates to CASTKSPGTGVNTEAFF. This rearrangement joins TRBV19 to TRBJ1-1, with 10 bases identical to TRBD1. Looked up from germline, CDR1 is LNHDA and CDR2 is SQIVND (reference sequence). The CDR3 extends over 17 amino acids. J lost 2 bases, V lost 7 bases, and 13 bases had no gene match.

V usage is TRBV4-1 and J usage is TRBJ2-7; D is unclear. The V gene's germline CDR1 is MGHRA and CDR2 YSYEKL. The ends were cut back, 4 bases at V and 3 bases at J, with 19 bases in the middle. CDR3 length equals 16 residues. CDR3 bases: TGCGCCAGCAGCCCCCAGGTTCCATCCCCCCTCTACGAGCAGTACTTC. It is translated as CASSPQVPSPLYEQYF.

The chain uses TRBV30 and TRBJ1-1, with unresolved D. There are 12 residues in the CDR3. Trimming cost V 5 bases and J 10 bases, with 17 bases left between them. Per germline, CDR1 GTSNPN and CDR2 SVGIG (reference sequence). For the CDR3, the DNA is TGTGCCTGGTCGAAAGGGTATGGAGGAGCTTTCTTT. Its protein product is CAWSKGYGGAFF.

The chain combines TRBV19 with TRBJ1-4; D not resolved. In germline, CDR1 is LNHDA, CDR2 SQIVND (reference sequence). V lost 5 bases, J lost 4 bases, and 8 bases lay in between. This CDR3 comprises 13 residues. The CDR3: CASSLSLNEKLFF. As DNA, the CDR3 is TGTGCCAGTAGTCTCAGCCTTAATGAAAAACTGTTTTTT.

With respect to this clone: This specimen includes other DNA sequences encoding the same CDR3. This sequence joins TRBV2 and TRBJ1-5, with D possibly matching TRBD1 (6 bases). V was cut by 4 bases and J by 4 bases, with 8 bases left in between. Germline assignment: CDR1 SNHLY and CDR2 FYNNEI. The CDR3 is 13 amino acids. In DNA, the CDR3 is TGTGCCAGCAGTGGGGGGGCGAATCAGCCCCAGCATTTT. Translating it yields CASSGGANQPQHF. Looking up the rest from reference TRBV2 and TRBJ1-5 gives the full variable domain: EPEVTQTPSHQVTQMGQEVILRCVPISNHLYFYWYRQILGQKVEFLVSFYNNEISEKSEIFDDQFSVERPDGSNFTLKIRSTKLEDSAMYFCASSGGANQPQHFGDGTRLSIL.